What follows describes a single TCR beta chain. This may come from a read error, since a much larger clone is one base off. Sorted naive CD8 T cells were those defined as CD8+CD4-CCR7+CD45RA+. The data derive from a study of molecular identifiers for immune sequencing clone quantification. Study-level background: Five portions were made in replicates from RNA of roughly 20,000 or 100,000 naive CD8 cells, and four underwent sequencing.

TCRdb passed the PCR reads through MiXCR, listing each CDR3 protein once. The data show 60,000 to 70,000 distinct CDR3 sequences, roughly 18% seen once. The specimen was naive CD8+ T cells from blood, with Jurkat cell RNA spiked in. Subset given: FACS-sorted CD8+CD4-CCR7+CD45RA+ naive T cells. The clonotype comes from a human donor in good health. Some libraries in this study had Jurkat cell RNA spiked in.

The CDR3, as DNA: TGTGCCAGCAGTTTGGGCAGGGGTTTGTTCGAGCAGTGCTTC. Amino acid sequence: CASSLGRGLFEQCF. The V and J genes are TRBV27 and TRBJ2-7, with a tentative D call TRBD1 (6 bases). The CDR3 is made up of 14 amino acids. Germline CDR1 MNHEY, CDR2 SMNVEV (reference sequence).